One sample yielded the 22 T cell receptor beta chains listed below, sequenced in a study of long-term antiretroviral therapy in people with HIV. At survey level, the immunoSEQ assay was run in its v3.0 version. Libraries were prepared by immunoSEQ multiplex PCR; TCRdb keeps only in-frame clonotypes and omits some of them. The top ten clones hold roughly 2.3% of a sample with some 40,000 clones, about 94% of them seen once. Sample: unsorted PBMCs, taken roughly 9.4 years after starting antiretroviral therapy. These receptors all stem from a man aged 30-40 years with HIV.

The CDR3 sequence: CASSQGAGESPPEQYF. The CDR3 DNA is TGTGCCAGCAGCCAAGGGGCGGGGGAAAGTCCTCCCGAGCAGTACTTC. V and J are TRBV4-2 and TRBJ2-7, with 7 bases that match TRBD2. The CDR3 consists of 16 residues. Germline lookup yields CDR1 LGHNA and CDR2 YNFKEQ. V was pared by 1 base and J by 6 bases, with 12 bases of the junction left unmatched.

The chain combines TRBV6-5 with TRBJ1-5; perhaps TRBD1 as D (6 bases). The CDR3 loop spans 13 amino acids. Trimming pared 5 bases from V and 4 bases from J, leaving 9 bases between. From germline, CDR1 is MNHEY and CDR2 SVGAGI. CDR3 sequence reads: CASSPQGNQPQHF. CDR3 nucleotides: TGTGCCAGCAGTCCGCAGGGGAATCAGCCCCAGCATTTT.

The V gene is TRBV7-9, the J gene TRBJ1-6, with a possible D match to TRBD1 (6 bases). CDR1 is SEHNR and CDR2 is FQNEAQ in the germline V gene (reference sequence). The CDR3 length is 11 residues. Trimming removed 5 bases at V and 13 bases at J, with 9 bases between. The CDR3 nucleotides read TGTGCCAGCAGCCTTGACAGGCCCCTCCACTTT. Encoded protein: CASSLDRPLHF. Variable domain in full (rest from reference TRBV7-9 and TRBJ1-6): DTGVSQNPRHKITKRGQNVTFRCDPISEHNRLYWYRQTLGQGPEFLTYFQNEAQLEKSRLLSDRFSAERPKGSFSTLEIQRTEQGDSAMYLCASSLDRPLHFGNGTRLTVT.

The V call is TRBV7-9, the J call TRBJ1-1, with D perhaps TRBD1 (5 bases). The CDR3 contains 14 residues. With 2 bases removed from V and 3 bases from J, the gap between germline ends came to 10 bases. The germline V gene encodes CDR1 SEHNR and CDR2 FQNEAQ (reference sequence). DNA of the CDR3: TGTGCCAGCAGCTTAACCGGAGGGGACACTGAAGCTTTCTTT. It encodes CASSLTGGDTEAFF. Filled out from reference TRBV7-9 and TRBJ1-1, the complete variable domain reads DTGVSQNPRHKITKRGQNVTFRCDPISEHNRLYWYRQTLGQGPEFLTYFQNEAQLEKSRLLSDRFSAERPKGSFSTLEIQRTEQGDSAMYLCASSLTGGDTEAFFGQGTRLTVV.

The CDR3 loop is CASSQDTRRLQETQYF. DNA for the CDR3: TGTGCCAGCAGCCAAGATACTCGCAGACTTCAAGAGACCCAGTACTTC. V and J are TRBV14 and TRBJ2-5; D call uncertain. V lost 0 bases and J lost 2, with 13 bases in between. This CDR3 is 16 amino acids long. The V gene's germline CDR1 is SGHDN and CDR2 FVKESK.

The V call is TRBV7-8, the J call TRBJ2-3, with D possibly being TRBD1 or TRBD2 (5 bases each). V was shortened by 5 bases and J by 6 bases, with 15 bases between the two germline ends. In germline, CDR1 is SGHVS, CDR2 FQNEAQ. The length of the CDR3 is 14 residues. In nucleotides, the CDR3 is TGTGCCAGCAGCACACTACTGGGGACGGATACGCAGTATTTT. Translated: CASSTLLGTDTQYF.

The chain employs TRBV9 and TRBJ1-4, with D perhaps matching TRBD1 (5 bases). This CDR3 comprises 15 residues. V dropped 2 bases and J dropped 7 bases, with 15 bases sitting between them. CDR1 and CDR2 (germline): SGDLS, YYNGEE. The CDR3 protein is CASSVPGAGGEKLFF. In DNA, the CDR3 is TGTGCCAGCAGCGTCCCCGGGGCTGGCGGTGAAAAACTGTTTTTT. Combining the CDR3 with reference TRBV9 and TRBJ1-4 gives the whole variable domain DSGVTQTPKHLITATGQRVTLRCSPRSGDLSVYWYQQSLDQGLQFLIQYYNGEERAKGNILERFSAQQFPDLHSELNLSSLELGDSALYFCASSVPGAGGEKLFFGSGTQLSVL.

The V gene is TRBV29-1, the J gene TRBJ2-3, with 8 bases lining up with TRBD1. CDR3 length: 12 residues. Germline CDR1 SQVTM, CDR2 ANQGSEA. Losses at the gene ends were 5 bases for V and 6 bases for J; bases not matched to a gene: 4. Here the CDR3 reads CSVMTGADTQYF. The CDR3 DNA reads as TGCAGCGTTATGACAGGGGCTGATACGCAGTATTTT.

V usage is TRBV5-1 and J usage is TRBJ2-2; 8 bases align to TRBD1. The CDR3 covers 18 residues. J was trimmed by 2 bases and V by 0 bases; bases with no gene match: 9. CDR1 is SGHRS and CDR2 is YFSETQ in the germline V gene. The CDR3 region is CASSLVTGGGGNTGELFF. The DNA for the CDR3 is TGCGCCAGCAGCTTGGTAACAGGGGGAGGCGGAAACACCGGGGAGCTGTTTTTT.

This clone was observed once. This chain joins TRBV28 and TRBJ1-5; no reliable D call. Trimming removed 2 bases at V and 5 bases at J, with 7 bases between. The CDR3 totals 13 residues. Germline V gene sequence: CDR1 MDHEN, CDR2 SYDVKM. The CDR3 loop is CASSLMGYQPQHF. DNA of the CDR3: TGTGCCAGCAGTTTAATGGGGTATCAGCCCCAGCATTTT.

The count of this clone is one. The rearrangement uses TRBV11-2 and TRBJ2-6; D unclear. Germline CDR1 SGHAT, CDR2 FQNNGV. The CDR3 is made up of 15 amino acids. Trimming cost V 2 bases and J 2 bases, with 7 bases left between them. This CDR3 reads CASSLTGAGANVLTF. In DNA, the CDR3 is TGTGCCAGCAGCTTAACCGGCGCTGGGGCCAACGTCCTGACTTTC.

The rearrangement joins TRBV19 to TRBJ1-5, with D unresolved. This CDR3 is built from 12 residues. Trimming stripped 6 bases from V and 6 bases from J, with 9 bases between. CDR1 and CDR2 (germline): LNHDA, SQIVND (reference sequence). The chain's CDR3 is CASSRVTQPQHF. The CDR3 coding sequence is TGTGCCAGTAGCCGGGTCACTCAGCCCCAGCATTTT.

The chain joins TRBV5-4 to TRBJ2-3; D is unresolved. V shed 0 bases and J shed 0 bases, with 11 bases lying between them. CDR1 and CDR2 (germline): SGHNT, YYREEE (reference sequence). The CDR3 contains 16 residues. The CDR3 DNA reads as TGTGCCAGCAGCTTGGCCAAAGTTCAGAGCACAGATACGCAGTATTTT. Its protein product is CASSLAKVQSTDTQYF.

The chain uses TRBV5-1 and TRBJ2-5, with D perhaps TRBD1 or TRBD2 (7 bases each). V was clipped by 4 bases and J by 4 bases, with 20 bases between them. The CDR3 extends over 16 amino acids. Germline CDR1 SGHRS, CDR2 YFSETQ. In DNA, the CDR3 is TGCGCCAGCAGCGCCTGGTGGCAGGGGGAGGGAGAGACCCAGTACTTC. It specifies CASSAWWQGEGETQYF.

The gene calls are TRBV12-5 and TRBJ2-1; tentatively, D is TRBD2 (6 bases). The CDR3 is 17 amino acids. The V and J ends lost 0 bases and 5 bases respectively, with 17 bases between them. Germline lookup yields CDR1 LGHNT and CDR2 FRNRAP. CDR3 loop: CASGLVPDGRTNNEQFF. In DNA form, the CDR3 reads TGTGCTAGTGGTTTGGTCCCGGACGGGAGAACCAACAATGAGCAGTTCTTC.

V and J are TRBV6-5 and TRBJ1-1; the match to TRBD1 covers 7 bases. This CDR3 spans 13 amino acids. Germline CDR1 MNHEY, CDR2 SVGAGI. With V trimmed by 1 base and J by 4 bases, 0 bases remained unmatched. CDR3 loop: CASSYWTGTEAFF. The CDR3 nucleotides are TGTGCCAGCAGTTACTGGACAGGCACTGAAGCTTTCTTT.

This chain links TRBV6-1 with TRBJ1-4, with D possibly matching TRBD1 (5 bases). Germline assignment: CDR1 MNHNS and CDR2 SASEGT. The CDR3 is 14 residues long. Trimming left V 4 bases short and J 8 bases short, with 14 bases between. CDR3 loop: CASSGRGVEEKLFF. CDR3 coding DNA: TGTGCCAGCAGTGGGCGGGGGGTCGAAGAAAAACTGTTTTTT.

The chain joins TRBV6-6 to TRBJ2-7, with D maybe TRBD1 (6 bases). CDR3 length: 11 amino acids. The germline gives CDR1 MNHNY, CDR2 SVGAGI (reference sequence). Trimming shortened V by 6 bases and J by 8 bases, and 11 bases separated the two germline ends. CDR3 sequence (DNA): TGTGCCAGCAGCGACCGGGACAAGCAGTACGTC. Protein product: CASSDRDKQYV.

DNA for the CDR3: TGTGCCAGTAGTATAAGACTAGCGGGGGCAGATACGCAGTATTTT. Protein: CASSIRLAGADTQYF. This sequence joins TRBV19 and TRBJ2-3; 12 bases fit TRBD2. CDR1 is LNHDA, CDR2 SQIVND, per germline (reference sequence). V trimming: 2 bases; J trimming: 4 bases; junction bases outside the gene matches: 1. CDR3 length: 15 residues.

This sequence joins TRBV5-6 and TRBJ1-6, with D perhaps matching TRBD1 (6 bases). Per the germline V gene, CDR1 is SGHDT and CDR2 is YYEEEE. V was cut by 0 bases and J by 10 bases, with 17 bases left in between. CDR3 length: 16 amino acids. CDR3 sequence reads: CASSLGQAGEGSPLHF. CDR3 nucleotide sequence: TGTGCCAGCAGCTTGGGGCAGGCAGGGGAGGGATCACCCCTCCACTTT.

V and J are TRBV15 and TRBJ1-5; no definite D call. Germline loops: CDR1 LNHNV, CDR2 YYDKDF (reference sequence). This CDR3 has 16 amino acids. V gave up 4 bases and J gave up 0 bases, with 13 bases separating them. The CDR3 DNA reads as TGTGCCACCAGCATATTCGGACGGTATAGCAATCAGCCCCAGCATTTT. It is translated as CATSIFGRYSNQPQHF.

This clone was observed a single time. This chain connects TRBV6-1 to TRBJ1-6; tentative D call: TRBD1 (6 bases). Germline values: CDR1 MNHNS, CDR2 SASEGT. Trimming removed 4 bases at V and 13 bases at J, with 17 bases between. This CDR3 spans 14 amino acids. CDR3 sequence (DNA): TGTGCCAGCAGTGTTCAAGGGGGGAACGTGCCCCTCCACTTT. Translated: CASSVQGGNVPLHF.